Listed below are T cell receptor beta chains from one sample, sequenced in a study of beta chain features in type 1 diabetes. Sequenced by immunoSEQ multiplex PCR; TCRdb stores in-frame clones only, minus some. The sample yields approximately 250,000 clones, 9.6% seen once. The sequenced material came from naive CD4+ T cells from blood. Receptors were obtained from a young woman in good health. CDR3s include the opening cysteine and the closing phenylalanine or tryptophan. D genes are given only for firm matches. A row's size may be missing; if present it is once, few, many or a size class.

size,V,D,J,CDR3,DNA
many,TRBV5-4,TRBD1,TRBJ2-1,CASSRRGHNEQFF,TGTGCCAGTAGCCGCAGGGGGCATAATGAGCAGTTCTTC
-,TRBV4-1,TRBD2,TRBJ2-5,CASSQTSGANQETQYF,TGCGCCAGCAGCCAGACTAGCGGGGCCAACCAAGAGACCCAGTACTTC
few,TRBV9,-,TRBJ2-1,CASSVGAGALGEQFF,TGTGCCAGCAGCGTAGGTGCAGGGGCATTGGGTGAGCAGTTCTTC
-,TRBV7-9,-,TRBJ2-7,CASSLVPSSAYGGEQYF,TGTGCCAGCAGCTTAGTACCGTCGTCAGCCTATGGGGGGGAGCAGTACTTC
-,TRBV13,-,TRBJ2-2,CASSLGRSRAGELFF,TGTGCCAGCAGCTTAGGCCGAAGCCGGGCCGGGGAGCTGTTTTTT
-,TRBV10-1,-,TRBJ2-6,CASSGSGTAGDSGANVLTF,TGCGCCAGCAGTGGATCCGGGACAGCGGGCGACTCTGGGGCCAACGTCCTGACTTTC
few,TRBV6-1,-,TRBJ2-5,CASSLQGSLETQYF,TGTGCCAGCAGTCTACAGGGAAGTTTAGAGACCCAGTACTTC
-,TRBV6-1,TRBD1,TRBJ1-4,CASRGTGPGEKLFF,TGTGCCAGCAGGGGGACAGGGCCGGGTGAAAAACTGTTTTTT
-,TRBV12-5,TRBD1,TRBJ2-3,CASGSTGGTDTQYF,TGTGCTAGTGGTTCAACAGGGGGGACAGATACGCAGTATTTT
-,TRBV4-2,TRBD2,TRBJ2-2,CASSRLSGRLTGELFF,TGTGCCAGCAGCCGCCTTAGCGGGAGGTTGACCGGGGAGCTGTTTTTT
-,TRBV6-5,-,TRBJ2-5,CASSYRAGLKETQYF,TGTGCCAGCAGTTACCGCGCAGGGCTGAAAGAGACCCAGTACTTC
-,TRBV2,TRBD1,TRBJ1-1,CASSKRQGGSNTEAFF,TGTGCCAGCAGTAAACGACAGGGCGGATCGAACACTGAAGCTTTCTTT
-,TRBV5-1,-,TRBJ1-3,CASSTATGSGNTIYF,TGCGCCAGCAGCACCGCTACCGGCTCTGGAAACACCATATATTTT
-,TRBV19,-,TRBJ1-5,CASSVAHSKPQHF,TGTGCCAGTAGTGTCGCCCACTCTAAACCCCAGCATTTT
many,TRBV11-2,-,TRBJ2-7,CASSPRPGEYEQYF,TGTGCCAGCAGCCCTCGTCCGGGGGAATACGAGCAGTACTTC
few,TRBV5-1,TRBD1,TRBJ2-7,CASSRSWDRGKYEQYF,TGCGCCAGCAGCCGAAGTTGGGACAGGGGGAAATACGAGCAGTACTTC
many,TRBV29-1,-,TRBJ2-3,CSVGGNTDTQYF,TGCAGCGTTGGAGGGAACACAGATACGCAGTATTTT
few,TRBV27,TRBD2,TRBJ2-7,CASSHLGWREQHEQYF,TGTGCCAGCAGTCACCTAGGGTGGCGGGAGCAACACGAGCAGTACTTC
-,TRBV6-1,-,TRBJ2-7,CASSRSSYEQYF,TGTGCCAGCAGCCGGAGCTCCTACGAGCAGTACTTC
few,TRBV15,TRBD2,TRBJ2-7,CATSRDRAGGPYEQYF,TGTGCCACCAGCAGAGATCGAGCGGGAGGTCCCTACGAGCAGTACTTC
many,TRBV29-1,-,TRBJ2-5,CSARRGSETQYF,TGCAGCGCGCGCCGGGGTTCCGAGACCCAGTACTTC
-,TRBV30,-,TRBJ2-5,CAWSEWQKETQYF,TGTGCCTGGAGTGAGTGGCAGAAAGAGACCCAGTACTTC
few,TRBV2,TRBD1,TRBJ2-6,CASSERDSFSGANVLTF,TGTGCCAGCAGTGAAAGGGACAGCTTCTCTGGGGCCAACGTCCTGACTTTC
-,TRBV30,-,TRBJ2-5,CAWSVGGPRGETQYF,TGTGCCTGGAGTGTGGGTGGACCCAGGGGAGAGACCCAGTACTTC
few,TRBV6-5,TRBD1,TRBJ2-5,CASRWDSQETQYF,TGTGCCAGCAGGTGGGACAGTCAAGAGACCCAGTACTTC
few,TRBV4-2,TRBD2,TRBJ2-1,CASSQEPSGSSYNEQFF,TGTGCCAGCAGCCAAGAGCCTAGCGGTTCATCCTACAATGAGCAGTTCTTC
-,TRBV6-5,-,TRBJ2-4,CAGGGGLRNIQYF,TGTGCCGGAGGGGGCGGGCTCCGAAACATTCAGTACTTC
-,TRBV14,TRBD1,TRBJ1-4,CASSLRGINEKLFF,TGTGCCAGCAGCCTCAGGGGGATTAATGAAAAACTGTTTTTT
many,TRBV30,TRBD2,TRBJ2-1,CAWSVFAGGDNEQFF,TGTGCCTGGAGTGTTTTTGCGGGGGGAGACAATGAGCAGTTCTTC
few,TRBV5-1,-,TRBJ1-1,CASSLGAGNTEAFF,TGCGCCAGCAGCTTGGGGGCCGGGAACACTGAAGCTTTCTTT
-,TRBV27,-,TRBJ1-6,CASSARQSSSYNSPLHF,TGTGCCAGCAGTGCAAGACAGTCGAGCTCCTATAATTCACCCCTCCACTTT
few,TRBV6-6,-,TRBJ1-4,CASSYPGGVGEKLFF,TGTGCCAGCAGTTACCCCGGAGGGGTCGGTGAAAAACTGTTTTTT
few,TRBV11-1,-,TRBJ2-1,CASTSTGSYNEQFF,TGTGCCAGCACATCGACAGGCTCCTACAATGAGCAGTTCTTC